This T cell receptor (beta chain) was observed in a study of chemoradiotherapy in HPV16-positive cancers. Across the whole study: Candidate HPV-specific T-cell clones and common TCR motifs came from functional assays in a couple of HPV16-positive patients.

Trimming pared 0 bases from V and 4 bases from J, leaving 19 bases between. The CDR3 runs 17 residues. Germline assignment: CDR1 SGHTS and CDR2 YDEGEE. Repeated repertoire sampling spanned the course of chemoradiotherapy. Only in-frame clones appear in the TCRdb table, and some are missing; sequencing was by immunoSEQ multiplex PCR. This table has some 15,000 clones, 80% to 90% appearing once. The TCR was taken from a human donor with HPV-associated anogenital cancer. The genes are TRBV5-8 and TRBJ2-5; a possible D gene is TRBD1 (5 bases). The source material was blood, sampled from a patient who underwent chemoradiotherapy. The CDR3 DNA reads as TGTGCCAGCAGCTTGGGCGTCGGACAAGCTCGCGGAGAGACCCAGTACTTC. Encoded protein: CASSLGVGQARGETQYF.